Sequencing of this TCR beta chain was carried out in a study of molecular identifiers for immune sequencing clone quantification. Germline V CDR1 and CDR2: LGHNA, YSLEER. The length of the CDR3 is 15 residues. With regard to this clonotype: The antigen remains undetermined. One end of the junction does not line up with germline, which may come from a read error.

TCRdb re-called the PCR reads through MiXCR, storing one row per CDR3 protein. Of around 460,000 distinct CDR3 sequences listed, about 25% are singletons. Notes on the study in general: Clonotypes topping 20 RNA copies carried over 97% of effector molecules but under 1% of naive ones.

This clonotype was sampled from a human donor in good health. Some libraries in this study had Jurkat cell RNA spiked in. Material: naive CD8+ T cells from blood, with Jurkat cell RNA spiked in. Subset described: FACS-sorted CD8+CD4-CCR7+CD45RA+ naive T cells. V usage is TRBV4-3 and J usage is TRBJ2-1; D call uncertain. The CDR3 loop reads CASSLSVAENNEQSF. CDR3 in DNA: TGCGCCAGCAGCCTTTCGGTAGCCGAGAACAATGAGCAGTCCTTC.